A single sample gave rise to the 7 T cell receptor beta chains below, sequenced in a study of T cells in Graves' hyperthyroidism and ophthalmopathy. The investigators amplified TCR beta CDR3 regions from RNA transcripts. Using the HTBI primer set, a first-round RT-PCR was run on the TCR CDR3. TCRdb called the multiplex PCR reads again in MiXCR, with one record for every CDR3 protein. The sample has around 540,000 distinct CDR3 sequences, about 16% seen once. The source material was blood. All receptors derive from a woman aged 25-40 years with Graves' ophthalmopathy.

The chain is built from TRBV4-1 and TRBJ2-3, with D possibly matching TRBD1 (6 bases). The CDR3 totals 15 residues. The V end lost 3 bases, the J end lost 2 bases, and 12 bases lay between the germline ends. The germline V gene encodes CDR1 MGHRA and CDR2 YSYEKL. The CDR3, as DNA: TGCGCCAGCAGCCACCACGGACAGTCCACAGATACGCAGTATTTT. This translates into CASSHHGQSTDTQYF.

This clonotype was counted many times. The rearrangement joins TRBV28 to TRBJ2-2; 11 bases match TRBD1. The V and J ends lost 2 bases and 10 bases, in that order; junction bases with no gene match: 9. CDR1 is MDHEN, CDR2 SYDVKM, per germline. CDR3 length: 16 residues. This chain's CDR3 is CASSLPPGTGGEELFF. CDR3 DNA sequence: TGTGCCAGCAGTTTACCACCCGGGACAGGGGGAGAGGAGCTGTTTTTT.

In its sample, this clonotype was seen once. The chain has TRBV5-1 and TRBJ1-3, with D unresolved. CDR1 is SGHRS and CDR2 is YFSETQ in the germline V gene. The CDR3 is made up of 13 amino acids. V was cut by 2 bases and J by 6 bases, with 9 bases left in between. The CDR3 is CASSLDAENTIYF. Here the CDR3 DNA reads TGCGCCAGCAGCTTAGACGCTGAAAACACCATATATTTT.

This clonotype was recorded at least ten times. The rearrangement uses TRBV28 and TRBJ1-1; D gene ambiguous. V was clipped by 6 bases and J by 5 bases, with 13 bases between them. Looked up from germline, CDR1 is MDHEN and CDR2 is SYDVKM. The CDR3 is 13 residues long. The CDR3, as DNA: TGTGCCAGCAGACTATCTTTTTGGACTGAAGCTTTCTTT. The encoded protein is CASRLSFWTEAFF. Full variable domain (outside the CDR3, taken from reference TRBV28 and TRBJ1-1): DVKVTQSSRYLVKRTGEKVFLECVQDMDHENMFWYRQDPGLGLRLIYFSYDVKMKEKGDIPEGYSVSREKKERFSLILESASTNQTSMYLCASRLSFWTEAFFGQGTRLTVV.

This clonotype was counted many times. The chain has TRBV5-1 and TRBJ2-1; D unresolved. The germline CDR1 and CDR2 sequences are SGHRS and YFSETQ. This CDR3 has 15 residues. Trimming took 0 bases from V and 9 from J, leaving 16 bases between them. In nucleotides, the CDR3 is TGCGCCAGCAGCTTGGGTCTAGATTATATCGGTGAGCAGTTCTTC. It encodes CASSLGLDYIGEQFF.

This clonotype was detected a few times. This rearrangement joins TRBV28 to TRBJ2-5; D gene ambiguous. V was clipped by 11 bases and J by 1 base, with 14 bases between them. Per the germline V gene, CDR1 is MDHEN and CDR2 is SYDVKM. CDR3 length: 13 residues. CDR3 nucleotides: TGTGCCTGTGGCAGCAGGATCCAAGAGACCCAGTACTTC. It is translated as CACGSRIQETQYF. Combining the CDR3 with reference TRBV28 and TRBJ2-5 gives the whole variable domain DVKVTQSSRYLVKRTGEKVFLECVQDMDHENMFWYRQDPGLGLRLIYFSYDVKMKEKGDIPEGYSVSREKKERFSLILESASTNQTSMYLCACGSRIQETQYFGPGTRLLVL.

This clonotype has just a few counts. This chain links TRBV20-1 with TRBJ2-7; weak D call: TRBD1 (5 bases). The CDR3 covers 10 residues. V lost 4 bases to trimming and J lost 4 bases, with 5 bases between them. Germline V CDR1 and CDR2: DFQATT, SNEGSKA (reference sequence). The CDR3 reads CSATGYEQYF. The CDR3 DNA reads TGCAGTGCTACAGGGTACGAGCAGTACTTC.